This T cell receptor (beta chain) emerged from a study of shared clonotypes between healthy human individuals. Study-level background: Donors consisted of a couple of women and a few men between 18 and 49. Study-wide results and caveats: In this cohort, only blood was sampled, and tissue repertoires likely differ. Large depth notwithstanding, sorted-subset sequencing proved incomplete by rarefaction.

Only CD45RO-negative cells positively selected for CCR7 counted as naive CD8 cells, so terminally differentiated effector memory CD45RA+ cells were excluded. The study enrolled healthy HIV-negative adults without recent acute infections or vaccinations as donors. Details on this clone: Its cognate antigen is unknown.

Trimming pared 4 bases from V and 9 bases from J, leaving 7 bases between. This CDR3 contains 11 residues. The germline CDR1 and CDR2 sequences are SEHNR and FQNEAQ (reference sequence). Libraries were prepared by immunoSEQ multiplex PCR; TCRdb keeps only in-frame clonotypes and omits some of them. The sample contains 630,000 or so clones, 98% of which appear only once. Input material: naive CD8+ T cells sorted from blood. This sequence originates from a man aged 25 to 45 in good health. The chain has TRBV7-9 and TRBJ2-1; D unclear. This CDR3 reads CASSSGLEQFF. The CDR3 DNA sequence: TGTGCCAGCAGCTCGGGCCTTGAGCAGTTCTTC.